This T cell receptor (beta chain) was obtained from a study of OX40 agonist ivuxolimab in advanced cancers. Study details: Dose-escalation patients' cancers were hepatocellular carcinoma, melanoma, renal cell or head and neck cancer. Partial responses were achieved by three patients, one with hepatocellular carcinoma and two with cutaneous melanoma.

TCRdb keeps only in-frame clones here, not all; method: immunoSEQ multiplex PCR. In the table there are 30,000 to 45,000 clones, more than 60% of which are singletons. With regard to this clone: The antigen remains undetermined.

This CDR3 region has 18 residues. The J segment lost 7 bases and the V segment lost 1 base, leaving 15 bases of the junction unmatched. In germline, CDR1 is SGHVS, CDR2 FQNEAQ. Study conclusions and caveats: Expanded peripheral T cells had an undetermined antigen specificity.

Autoimmune disease history or systemic immunosuppression led to patient exclusion. This chain uses TRBV7-8 with TRBJ2-3, with 9 nucleotides matching TRBD1. The starting material was CD4+ or CD8+ T cells sorted from blood, obtained in a trial of the OX40 agonist ivuxolimab. The origin of this receptor is an adult with an advanced solid tumor such as melanoma, head and neck, liver or kidney cancer. CDR3 residues: CASSLGDVPGTGSNTQYF. CDR3 in DNA: TGTGCCAGCAGCTTAGGAGACGTTCCCGGGACAGGGTCAAATACGCAGTATTTT.